This is a list of T cell receptor beta chains from one sample in a study of vaccination and CD4 T cells after COVID-19. TCRdb fed the PCR reads into MiXCR, producing one record per CDR3 protein. Of about 18,000 distinct CDR3 sequences in the sample, 45% to 60% were seen once. Antigens of these TCRs are unknown. Sequencing was performed on CD4+ T cells from blood, cultured in vitro, taken after SARS-CoV-2 vaccination. Receptors were obtained from a human donor who had recovered from COVID-19. Both conserved end residues are part of each CDR3. Each record gives: J gene, D gene, V gene, clone size, CDR3 DNA, CDR3 protein. The D gene is left open where the match is weak. Rows give clone size only sometimes, using once, few, many, or a class for an expanded clone.

>TRBJ1-1|TRBD1|TRBV19|-
TGTGCCAGTAATCCCGACAGGGGAGTGGGTGAAGCTTTCTTT
CASNPDRGVGEAFF
>TRBJ2-1|-|TRBV30|-
TGTGCCTGGAGTGTAGGGTTGTGGGTCAATGAGCAGTTCTTC
CAWSVGLWVNEQFF
>TRBJ1-6|-|TRBV7-8|-
TGTGCCAGCAGCTTGGGCAGCTATAATTCACCCCTCCACTTT
CASSLGSYNSPLHF
>TRBJ1-1|-|TRBV10-3|-
TGTGCCATCAGTGAGCTAAGGGTGGGCACTGAAGCTTTCTTT
CAISELRVGTEAFF
>TRBJ1-1|-|TRBV2|-
TGTGCCAGCAGTGGCTCGACAAGCACTGAAGCTTTCTTT
CASSGSTSTEAFF
>TRBJ2-3|-|TRBV25-1|-
TGTGCCAGCAGTGAATTGGTGGACGCAGATACGCAGTATTTC
CASSELVDADTQYF
>TRBJ2-3|TRBD2|TRBV12-3/TRBV12-4|-
TGTGCCAGCAGTTTCTCGGGAGGGCGGTTGGGTACGCAGTATTTT
CASSFSGGRLGTQYF
>TRBJ2-2|TRBD2|TRBV7-9|-
TGTGCCAGCAGCATAACACTAGCGGGAGGGCCCGGGGAGCTGTTTTTT
CASSITLAGGPGELFF
>TRBJ2-3|-|TRBV11-2|once
TGTGCCAGCAGCGCGACCCGGGCAGCAACAGATACGCAGTATTTT
CASSATRAATDTQYF
>TRBJ2-7|TRBD1|TRBV6-1|few
TGTGCCAGCAGCCAACCGGGACAGGGCGTTCGTGGCGAGCAGTACTTC
CASSQPGQGVRGEQYF
>TRBJ1-5|TRBD1|TRBV12-3/TRBV12-4|-
TGTGCCAGCAGTTTCGGGACAGGGCCTTATAGCAATCAGCCCCAGCATTTT
CASSFGTGPYSNQPQHF
>TRBJ1-5|-|TRBV19|-
TGTGCCAGTAGTATAGTTGCGGGTGGGGAAGCGCCCCAGCATTTT
CASSIVAGGEAPQHF
>TRBJ2-3|TRBD1|TRBV6-5|once
TGTGCCAGCAGTTACACCGGACAGGGAACAGATACGCAGTATTTT
CASSYTGQGTDTQYF
>TRBJ2-7|-|TRBV12-3/TRBV12-4|-
TGTGCCAGCAGTTTGACCGGGAATCCGATTTCTGGCTCCTACGAGCAGTACTTC
CASSLTGNPISGSYEQYF
>TRBJ1-1|-|TRBV3-1|-
TGTGCCAGCAGCCAAGGGGGATCAACTAGGAACACTGAAGCTTTCTTT
CASSQGGSTRNTEAFF
>TRBJ1-5|TRBD1|TRBV7-8|-
TGTGTCAGCAGCGCCCGGACAGGGGGGAATCAGCCCCAGCATTTT
CVSSARTGGNQPQHF
>TRBJ1-5|-|TRBV19|-
TGTGCCAGTAGTAAAACAGGGAATCAGCCCCAGCATTTT
CASSKTGNQPQHF
>TRBJ2-7|-|TRBV6-5|-
TGTGCCAGCAGTTACTCTCGACCGGGGCCCGGGGGCGAGCAGTACTTC
CASSYSRPGPGGEQYF
>TRBJ2-3|-|TRBV7-8|-
TGTGCCAGCAGCTTAGTGGCTAGGGAGCAGTATTTT
CASSLVAREQYF
>TRBJ2-3|TRBD2|TRBV20-1|-
TGCAGTGCTAGAGCCGGCGGGGGGGCTCACACTAGCACAGATACGCAGTATTTT
CSARAGGGAHTSTDTQYF
>TRBJ2-7|-|TRBV2|-
TGTGCCAGCAGTGTAGCAAGACTCCAGCAGTACTTC
CASSVARLQQYF
>TRBJ2-5|TRBD2|TRBV20-1|few
TGCAGTGCTAGAGAGCTAGCGGGGGACCTTCAAGAGACCCAGTACTTC
CSARELAGDLQETQYF
>TRBJ2-1|TRBD2|TRBV7-2|few
TGTGCCAGCAGCTCATGGACTAGCGGGGATGAGCAGTTCTTC
CASSSWTSGDEQFF
>TRBJ2-3|-|TRBV20-1|-
TGCAGTGCTAGAGATTCTCGTAGTACAGATACGCAGTATTTT
CSARDSRSTDTQYF
>TRBJ2-3|TRBD2|TRBV27|-
TGTGCCAGCAGTTTATCTGGGACTAGCGGGAGGGCCGGGGTTAGAACAGATACGCAGTATTTT
CASSLSGTSGRAGVRTDTQYF
>TRBJ1-2|TRBD1|TRBV6-1|-
TGTGCCAGCAGTCGGGACAGGGGGACTGGCTACACCTTC
CASSRDRGTGYTF
>TRBJ2-3|-|TRBV6-5|-
TGTGCCAGCAGTTACGGTGGCACAGATACGCAGTATTTT
CASSYGGTDTQYF
>TRBJ2-7|-|TRBV7-3|few
TGTGCCAGCAGCACCACCAAGCACCGGGACTCCTACGAGCAGTACTTC
CASSTTKHRDSYEQYF
>TRBJ1-5|-|TRBV7-2|-
TGTGCCAGCAGCGTAGGGACTTCCAATCAGCCCCAGCATTTT
CASSVGTSNQPQHF
>TRBJ2-1|TRBD2|TRBV6-1|-
TGTGCCAGCACCCGTGGCGGGAGGTTACCTGAGCAGTTCTTC
CASTRGGRLPEQFF
>TRBJ2-5|TRBD2|TRBV6-2/TRBV6-3|-
TGTGCCAGCGGTTACACGGGAGGGGGCCAGTACTTC
CASGYTGGGQYF
>TRBJ2-3|-|TRBV27|-
TGTGCCAGCAGGAGGTCTGCGGGGGCGATCACAGATACGCAGTATTTT
CASRRSAGAITDTQYF
>TRBJ2-7|-|TRBV2|-
TGTGCCAGCAGTGAAGCTCGCGGCAGCTTCTACGAGCAGTACTTC
CASSEARGSFYEQYF
>TRBJ1-3|-|TRBV19|-
TGTGCCAGTAATACCGGACAAGTTCCTGGAAACACCATATATTTT
CASNTGQVPGNTIYF
>TRBJ1-2|-|TRBV20-1|-
TGCAGTGCTAGACGGGGTCAAGATGAATATGGCTACACCTTC
CSARRGQDEYGYTF
>TRBJ1-5|TRBD1|TRBV10-3|few
TGTGCCATCAGTGTAGACAGGGAAGGTCAGCCCCAGCATTTT
CAISVDREGQPQHF
>TRBJ2-1|-|TRBV15|-
TGTGCCACCAGCGGCACAGGGTATTCCTACAATGAGCAGTTCTTC
CATSGTGYSYNEQFF
>TRBJ2-7|-|TRBV20-1|few
TGCAGTGCTAGATCAGTCCCAGGTGAGAGCTCCTACGAGCAGTACTTC
CSARSVPGESSYEQYF
>TRBJ1-2|-|TRBV5-1|-
TGCGCCAGCAGCTTGGGCGGCCAGGGAACGCGTGGCTACACCTTC
CASSLGGQGTRGYTF
>TRBJ1-2|-|TRBV7-2|-
TGTGCCAGCAGCCGCCGAAGTAGTGTCGGCCCCTATGGCTACACCTTC
CASSRRSSVGPYGYTF
>TRBJ2-2|-|TRBV28|-
TGTGCCAGCAATTCGGTGGATACCGGGGAGCTGTTTTTT
CASNSVDTGELFF
>TRBJ2-7|-|TRBV6-2/TRBV6-3|-
TGTGCCAGCAGATTCACAGGGGGGGGGGAGCAGTACTTC
CASRFTGGGEQYF
>TRBJ1-2|TRBD1|TRBV20-1|-
TGCAGTGCTCCCCGGACAGGTCCTAACTATGACTACACCTTC
CSAPRTGPNYDYTF
>TRBJ2-3|TRBD2|TRBV10-2|few
TGCGCCAGCAGCTCACTAGCGGTAGATACGCAGTATTTT
CASSSLAVDTQYF
>TRBJ1-1|-|TRBV6-5|few
TGTGCCAGCAGTTCCGACGTGACTGGCGAAGCTTTCTTT
CASSSDVTGEAFF
>TRBJ2-2|-|TRBV19|-
TGTGCCAGTAGCGCCACAGGGTTGCGCACCGGGGAGCTGTTTTTT
CASSATGLRTGELFF
>TRBJ2-7|-|TRBV7-9|once
TGTGCCAGCAGCTACACCTCTGGGAGGAACGAGCAGTACTTC
CASSYTSGRNEQYF
>TRBJ2-2|TRBD1|TRBV4-1|-
TGCGCCAGCAGCCAGATACAGGGGGCTTCCGGGGAGCTGTTTTTT
CASSQIQGASGELFF
>TRBJ1-2|-|TRBV28|few
TGTGCCAGCAGTTTCTCCGCCAACCCCCGGGGGATGAAATATGGCTACACCTTC
CASSFSANPRGMKYGYTF
>TRBJ2-1|TRBD2|TRBV11-3|-
TGTGCCAGCAGCTCCCGGACTAGCGGGAGGCCCTCCCTGTACAATGAGCAGTTCTTC
CASSSRTSGRPSLYNEQFF
>TRBJ2-5|TRBD2|TRBV20-1|-
TGCAGTGCTAGCAAGACTAGCGGTCTCCGGGAGACCCAGTACTTC
CSASKTSGLRETQYF
>TRBJ1-1|-|TRBV12-3/TRBV12-4|-
TGTGCCAGCAGTTTGAGGTTGACGAACACTGAAGCTTTCTTT
CASSLRLTNTEAFF
>TRBJ1-1|-|TRBV28|few
TGTGCCAGCACCACCTCGGGGGACGATCGGAACACTGAAGCTTTCTTT
CASTTSGDDRNTEAFF
>TRBJ2-3|-|TRBV29-1|medium-sized
TGCAGCGTTCAGCAGGGGGGGGCAGATACGCAGTATTTT
CSVQQGGADTQYF